Listed below are T cell receptor beta chains from one sample, sequenced in a study of cytomegalovirus exposure and HLA in healthy donors. Measured with immunoSEQ multiplex PCR; TCRdb has only the in-frame clones, and not every one. Of 90,000 or so clones in the sample, over 70% were seen once. Sequencing used PBMCs. The receptor set was obtained from a woman aged 50 to 60 in good health and CMV-seropositive. CDR3s include the opening cysteine and the closing phenylalanine or tryptophan. A D gene is named only where the DNA matches it firmly. Size tells how often a clone was seen (once, few, many) or the class of an expanded clone, and some rows leave it out.

D gene	clone size	V gene	J gene	CDR3 DNA	CDR3 protein
NA	once	TRBV14	TRBJ1-2	TGTGCCAGCAGGGAGGAGCATGGGGGGACCCGAGACTATGGCTACACCTTC	CASREEHGGTRDYGYTF
TRBD1	NA	TRBV6-5	TRBJ1-4	TGTGCCAGCAGCCTCGATAGGACAGGGCCGGGAAAACTGTTTTTT	CASSLDRTGPGKLFF
NA	once	TRBV18	TRBJ1-2	TGTGCCAGCTCACCATACGTCCAAGGGGCCAATGGCTACACCTTC	CASSPYVQGANGYTF
NA	NA	TRBV5-8	TRBJ2-1	TGTGCCAGCAGCTTCGGACATAACAATGAGCAGTTCTTC	CASSFGHNNEQFF
NA	NA	TRBV30	TRBJ1-2	TGTGCCTGGGCGCCATTCCGGGAGGGCTACACCTTC	CAWAPFREGYTF
TRBD1	NA	TRBV28	TRBJ1-1	TGTGCCAGCAGCCCTACAGGGGTAGTCACTGAAGCTTTCTTT	CASSPTGVVTEAFF
TRBD1	few	TRBV2	TRBJ1-5	TGTGCCAGCAGCGCCGAACAGGGGGCAAATCAGCCCCAGCATTTT	CASSAEQGANQPQHF
NA	NA	TRBV12-1	TRBJ2-3	TGTGCCAGCAGCAACCGAAGGACTAGCGGGGGGGCAGGGACGCAGTATTTT	CASSNRRTSGGAGTQYF
TRBD1	few	TRBV29-1	TRBJ1-2	TGCAGCGTTGGGTTAAGGCAGGGGGCTGCGATTAACTATGGCTACACCTTC	CSVGLRQGAAINYGYTF
NA	NA	TRBV4-1	TRBJ1-3	TGCGCCAGCAGCCAAGATTGGGGGGTGGGAAACACCATATATTTT	CASSQDWGVGNTIYF
NA	NA	TRBV19	TRBJ1-1	TGTGCCAGTAGTTTCTACCCGCGGGACGCTTTCTTT	CASSFYPRDAFF
TRBD1	NA	TRBV29-1	TRBJ1-1	TGCAGCGTTTTCACCGGGACAGGGGGCGGTGACGCTTTCTTT	CSVFTGTGGGDAFF
TRBD2	NA	TRBV9	TRBJ2-1	TGTGCCAGCAGCGTAGGACTAGCGGGGTCCTACAATGAGCAGTTCTTC	CASSVGLAGSYNEQFF
TRBD1	NA	TRBV5-1	TRBJ1-2	TGCGCCAGCAGCTTAGGGACAGGGCCATTTCGCGGCTATGGCTACACCTTC	CASSLGTGPFRGYGYTF
NA	NA	TRBV7-2	TRBJ2-7	TGTGCCAGCTCACCAGGGGGGAGCTCCTACGAGCAGTACTTC	CASSPGGSSYEQYF
NA	NA	TRBV25-1	TRBJ2-5	TGTGCCAGCAGTGCCCCGGACATCCAAGAGACCCAGTACTTC	CASSAPDIQETQYF
TRBD1	once	TRBV5-1	TRBJ2-5	TGCGCCAGCAGCCATGGGACAGGCCTCGGGACCCAGTACTTC	CASSHGTGLGTQYF
NA	NA	TRBV15	TRBJ2-3	TGTGCCACCAGCATTAATGTCAGAGATACGCAGTATTTT	CATSINVRDTQYF
NA	NA	TRBV9	TRBJ2-2	TGTGCCAGCACAGCGGAGACCACCGGGGAGCTGTTTTTT	CASTAETTGELFF
NA	NA	TRBV7-9	TRBJ1-1	TGTTCCAGCAGCCCCTCCCCCAGCGCCGGGACTGAAGCTTTCTTT	CSSSPSPSAGTEAFF
TRBD1	NA	TRBV7-9	TRBJ1-2	TGTTCCAGCGGGGACAGGGATCATCTTCGCTATGGCTACACCTTC	CSSGDRDHLRYGYTF
NA	NA	TRBV18	TRBJ1-1	TGTGCCAGCTCACCGATAACCACCTCTGACTCTGAAGCTTTCTTT	CASSPITTSDSEAFF
TRBD1	NA	TRBV19	TRBJ1-6	TGTGCCAGTAGTGTAGCCGGGACAGGGGGTTTGGCACCCCTCCACTTT	CASSVAGTGGLAPLHF
NA	NA	TRBV27	TRBJ1-1	TGTGCCAGCAGCCCCACAGGGAATTTTTACACTGAAGCTTTCTTT	CASSPTGNFYTEAFF
NA	NA	TRBV6-1	TRBJ1-2	TGTGCCAGCAGGGGCTTTGGGCTCACCTATGGCTACACCTTC	CASRGFGLTYGYTF
NA	NA	TRBV7-8	TRBJ2-3	TGTGCCAGCAGCGTACTGGGACATAGCACAGATACGCAGTATTTT	CASSVLGHSTDTQYF
NA	NA	TRBV2	TRBJ2-3	TGTGCCAGCAGTGACCCTGGGGGTAGCGGTTCCACAGATACGCAGTATTTT	CASSDPGGSGSTDTQYF